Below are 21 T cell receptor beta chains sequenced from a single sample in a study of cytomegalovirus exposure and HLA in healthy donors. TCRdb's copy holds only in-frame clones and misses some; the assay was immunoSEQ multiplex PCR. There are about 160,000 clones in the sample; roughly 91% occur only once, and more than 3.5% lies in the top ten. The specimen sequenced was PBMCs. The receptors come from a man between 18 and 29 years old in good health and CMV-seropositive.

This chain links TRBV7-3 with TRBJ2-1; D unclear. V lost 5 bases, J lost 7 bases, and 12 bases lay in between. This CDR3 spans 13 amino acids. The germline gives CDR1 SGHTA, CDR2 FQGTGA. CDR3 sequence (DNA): TGTGCCAGCAGCCCCGCCATCGCGAATGAGCAGTTCTTC. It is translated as CASSPAIANEQFF.

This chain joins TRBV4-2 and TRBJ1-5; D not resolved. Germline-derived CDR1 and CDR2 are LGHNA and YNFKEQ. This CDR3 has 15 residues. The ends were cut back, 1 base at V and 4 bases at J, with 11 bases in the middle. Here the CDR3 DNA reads TGTGCCAGCAGCCAAGCGAAACAGACGAATCAGCCCCAGCATTTT. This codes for CASSQAKQTNQPQHF.

This CDR3 reads CASSSREINEQFF. As DNA, the CDR3 is TGTGCCAGCAGTTCGCGGGAGATAAATGAGCAGTTCTTC. The V gene is TRBV2, the J gene TRBJ2-1; 7 bases match TRBD2. The J segment lost 7 bases and the V segment lost 5 bases, leaving 5 bases of the junction unmatched. The V gene's germline CDR1 is SNHLY and CDR2 FYNNEI. This CDR3 comprises 13 residues.

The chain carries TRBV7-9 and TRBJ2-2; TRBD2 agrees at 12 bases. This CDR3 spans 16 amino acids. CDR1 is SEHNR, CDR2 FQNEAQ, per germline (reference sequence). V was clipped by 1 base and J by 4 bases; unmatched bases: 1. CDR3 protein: CASSLELAGGTGELFF. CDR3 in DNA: TGTGCCAGCAGCTTAGAACTAGCGGGAGGCACCGGGGAGCTGTTTTTT.

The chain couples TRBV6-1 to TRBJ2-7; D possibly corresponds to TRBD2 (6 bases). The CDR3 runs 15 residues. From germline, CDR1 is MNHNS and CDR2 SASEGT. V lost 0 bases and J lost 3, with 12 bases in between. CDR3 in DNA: TGTGCCAGCAGTGAAGCGCCGACTAGGGACTACGAGCAGTACTTC. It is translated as CASSEAPTRDYEQYF.

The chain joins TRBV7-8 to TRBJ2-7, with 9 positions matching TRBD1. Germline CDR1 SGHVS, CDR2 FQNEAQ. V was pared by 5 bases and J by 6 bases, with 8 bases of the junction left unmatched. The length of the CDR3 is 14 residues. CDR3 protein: CASSHRDRVIEQYF. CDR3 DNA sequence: TGTGCCAGCAGCCACCGGGACAGGGTCATCGAGCAGTACTTC.

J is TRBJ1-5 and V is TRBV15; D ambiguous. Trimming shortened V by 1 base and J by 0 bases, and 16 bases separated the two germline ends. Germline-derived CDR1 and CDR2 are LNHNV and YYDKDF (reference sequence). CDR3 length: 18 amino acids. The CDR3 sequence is CATSRGSLWRYSNQPQHF. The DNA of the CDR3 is TGTGCCACCAGCAGAGGAAGTCTCTGGAGATATAGCAATCAGCCCCAGCATTTT.

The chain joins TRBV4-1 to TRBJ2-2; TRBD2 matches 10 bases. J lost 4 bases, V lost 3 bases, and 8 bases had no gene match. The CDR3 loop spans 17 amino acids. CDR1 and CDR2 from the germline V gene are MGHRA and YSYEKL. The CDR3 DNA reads TGCGCCAGCAGCCAGGCCCTACTAGCGGGATTCACCGGGGAGCTGTTTTTT. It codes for CASSQALLAGFTGELFF.

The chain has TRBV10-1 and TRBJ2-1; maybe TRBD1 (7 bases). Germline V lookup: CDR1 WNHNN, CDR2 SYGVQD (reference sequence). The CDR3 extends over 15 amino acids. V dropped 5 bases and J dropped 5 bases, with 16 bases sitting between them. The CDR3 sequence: CASSTQGGSNNEQFF. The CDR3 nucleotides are TGCGCCAGCAGTACGCAGGGGGGTTCGAACAATGAGCAGTTCTTC.

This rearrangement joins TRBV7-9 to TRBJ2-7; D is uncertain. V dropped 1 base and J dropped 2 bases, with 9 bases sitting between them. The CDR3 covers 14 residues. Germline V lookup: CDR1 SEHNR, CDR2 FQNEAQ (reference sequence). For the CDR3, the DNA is TGTGCCAGCAGCTTAGGTACTGAACCCTACGAGCAGTACTTC. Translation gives CASSLGTEPYEQYF. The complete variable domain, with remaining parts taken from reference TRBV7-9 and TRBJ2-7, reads DTGVSQNPRHKITKRGQNVTFRCDPISEHNRLYWYRQTLGQGPEFLTYFQNEAQLEKSRLLSDRFSAERPKGSFSTLEIQRTEQGDSAMYLCASSLGTEPYEQYFGPGTRLTVT.

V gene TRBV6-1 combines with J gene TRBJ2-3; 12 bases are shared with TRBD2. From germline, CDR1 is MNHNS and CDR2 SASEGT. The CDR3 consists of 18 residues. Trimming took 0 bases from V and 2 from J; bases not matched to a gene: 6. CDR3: CASSEAKGLAGYTDTQYF. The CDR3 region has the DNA TGTGCCAGCAGTGAAGCCAAAGGACTAGCGGGGTACACAGATACGCAGTATTTT.

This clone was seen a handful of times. CDR3 nucleotides: TGTGCCAGCAGTGTCCGAAACGGTGAAAAACTGTTTTTT. Residues: CASSVRNGEKLFF. V is TRBV2 and J is TRBJ1-4, with D unresolved. The CDR3 has 13 amino acids. The V gene lost 4 bases and the J gene lost 7 bases, with 10 bases spanning the gap. CDR1 is SNHLY and CDR2 is FYNNEI in the germline V gene.

The CDR3 bases are TGTGCCAGCAGTCCTACCGGGACAGGGGGGAACACTGAAGCTTTCTTT. As protein: CASSPTGTGGNTEAFF. V and J are TRBV28 and TRBJ1-1; 11 bases map to TRBD1. Trimming cost V 5 bases and J 1 base; bases outside gene matches: 6. Germline CDR1 and CDR2: MDHEN and SYDVKM. This CDR3 has 16 residues.

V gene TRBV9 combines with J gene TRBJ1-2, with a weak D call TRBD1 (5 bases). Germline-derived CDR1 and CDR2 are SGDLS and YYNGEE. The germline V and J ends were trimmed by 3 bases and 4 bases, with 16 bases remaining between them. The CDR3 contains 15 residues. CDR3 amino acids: CASSDGGGTPYGYTF. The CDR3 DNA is TGTGCCAGCAGCGACGGCGGGGGGACTCCCTATGGCTACACCTTC.

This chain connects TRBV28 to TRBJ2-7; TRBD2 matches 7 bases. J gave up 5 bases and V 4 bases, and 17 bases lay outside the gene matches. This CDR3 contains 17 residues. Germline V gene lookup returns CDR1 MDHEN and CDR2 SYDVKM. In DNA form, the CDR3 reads TGTGCCAGCAGTTGGACCCGGATTAGCGGGCGGGGAGACGAGCAGTACTTC. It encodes CASSWTRISGRGDEQYF.

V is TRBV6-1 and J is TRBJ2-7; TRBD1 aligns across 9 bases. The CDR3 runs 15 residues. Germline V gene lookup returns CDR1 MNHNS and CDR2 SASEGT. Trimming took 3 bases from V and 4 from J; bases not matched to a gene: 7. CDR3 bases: TGTGCCAGCAGTGACCTGGGACAGGGTAATTACGAGCAGTACTTC. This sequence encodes CASSDLGQGNYEQYF.

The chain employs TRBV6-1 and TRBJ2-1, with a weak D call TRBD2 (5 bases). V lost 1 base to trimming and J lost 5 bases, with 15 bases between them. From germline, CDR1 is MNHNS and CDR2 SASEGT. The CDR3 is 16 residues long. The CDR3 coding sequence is TGTGCCAGCAGTGAAGACACCCCTAGCATTCACAATGAGCAGTTCTTC. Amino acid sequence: CASSEDTPSIHNEQFF.

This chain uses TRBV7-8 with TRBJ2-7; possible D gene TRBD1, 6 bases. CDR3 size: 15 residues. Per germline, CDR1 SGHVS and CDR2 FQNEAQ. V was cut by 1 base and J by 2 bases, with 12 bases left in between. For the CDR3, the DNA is TGTGCCAGCAGCTTAGACCTGGGACAAGCCTACGAGCAGTACTTC. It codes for CASSLDLGQAYEQYF.

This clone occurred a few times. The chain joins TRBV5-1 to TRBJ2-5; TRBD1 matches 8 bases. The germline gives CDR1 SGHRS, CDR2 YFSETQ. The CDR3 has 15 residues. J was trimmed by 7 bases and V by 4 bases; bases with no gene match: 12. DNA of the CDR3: TGCGCCAGCAGCGGTACGGGGACAGGTTCTCGGACCCAGTACTTC. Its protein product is CASSGTGTGSRTQYF.

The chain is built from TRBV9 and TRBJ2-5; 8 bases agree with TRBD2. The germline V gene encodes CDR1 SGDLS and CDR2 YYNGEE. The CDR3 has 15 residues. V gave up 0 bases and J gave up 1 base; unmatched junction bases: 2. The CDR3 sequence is CASSVASGLQETQYF. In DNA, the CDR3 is TGTGCCAGCAGCGTAGCTAGCGGGCTCCAAGAGACCCAGTACTTC.

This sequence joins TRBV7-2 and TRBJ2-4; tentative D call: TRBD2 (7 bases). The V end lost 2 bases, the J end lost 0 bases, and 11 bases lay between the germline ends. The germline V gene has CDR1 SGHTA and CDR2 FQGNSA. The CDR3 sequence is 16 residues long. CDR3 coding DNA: TGTGCCAGCAGCTTAAGGGGGGGGGTAGCCAAAAACATTCAGTACTTC. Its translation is CASSLRGGVAKNIQYF.